The rows below give T cell receptor beta chains drawn from one sample of a study of blood T cell repertoires in COVID-19. TCRdb's copy holds only in-frame clones and misses some; the assay was immunoSEQ multiplex PCR. The sample includes around 370,000 clones, roughly 89% of them seen just once. The sample was peripheral blood. Receptors originate from a man in his late teens or twenties with active or convalescent COVID-19. The CDR3 runs from the conserved cysteine through the conserved F or W. Each record gives: V gene, D gene, clone size, J gene, CDR3 protein, CDR3 DNA. The D gene is left open where the match is weak. Some rows mark clone size as missing; the rest say once, few, many or name a class of expanded clone.

>TRBV11-2|.|once|TRBJ2-5
CASSLGSYGETQYF
TGTGCCAGCAGCTTAGGCTCCTATGGAGAGACCCAGTACTTC
>TRBV28|.|few|TRBJ1-5
CASTWGDQPQHF
TGTGCCAGCACTTGGGGGGATCAGCCCCAGCATTTT
>TRBV6-6|TRBD1|.|TRBJ1-5
CASSSLRDSLDQPQHF
TGTGCCAGCAGTTCGCTCCGGGACAGCCTAGATCAGCCCCAGCATTTT
>TRBV19|.|.|TRBJ1-5
CASSIPGQEPNQPQHF
TGTGCCAGTAGTATCCCAGGGCAGGAACCCAATCAGCCCCAGCATTTT
>TRBV28|.|.|TRBJ1-2
CASRGAGNYGYTF
TGTGCCAGCAGGGGGGCCGGTAACTATGGCTACACCTTC
>TRBV4-1|.|.|TRBJ2-2
CASSLPRSGELFF
TGCGCCAGCAGCCTCCCTAGGTCCGGGGAGCTGTTTTTT
>TRBV6-5|TRBD1|.|TRBJ1-2
CASSPGQVKLDGYTF
TGTGCCAGCAGCCCCGGACAGGTGAAGCTAGATGGCTACACCTTC
>TRBV5-1|.|.|TRBJ1-1
CASSLDQGRATEAFF
TGCGCCAGCAGCTTGGATCAGGGGAGAGCCACTGAAGCTTTCTTT
>TRBV15|.|.|TRBJ1-2
CATSRDRIPDRTGSGYTF
TGTGCCACCAGCAGAGACCGGATACCCGATAGAACAGGCTCTGGCTACACCTTC
>TRBV11-3|TRBD2|once|TRBJ2-1
CASSFSGLVSYNEQFF
TGTGCCAGCAGCTTTTCGGGACTAGTGTCCTACAATGAGCAGTTCTTC
>TRBV9|TRBD1|.|TRBJ2-7
CASSAGDSAYEQYF
TGTGCCAGCAGCGCTGGGGACAGTGCCTACGAGCAGTACTTC
>TRBV5-1|TRBD1|.|TRBJ1-2
CASTVERQGLGGYTF
TGCGCCAGCACCGTAGAGCGACAGGGTTTGGGTGGCTACACCTTC
>TRBV20-1|TRBD1|.|TRBJ1-1
CSLRGTEAFF
TGCAGTCTCAGGGGGACTGAAGCTTTCTTT
>TRBV28|TRBD1|.|TRBJ2-7
CASSFTYTGQGAYEQYF
TGTGCCAGCAGTTTTACTTACACGGGACAGGGGGCTTACGAGCAGTACTTC
>TRBV6-2/TRBV6-3|.|.|TRBJ1-5
CASSYWGGNQPQHF
TGTGCCAGCAGTTACTGGGGGGGCAATCAGCCCCAGCATTTT
>TRBV5-1|.|.|TRBJ1-3
CASSLESGVDSGNTIYF
TGCGCCAGCAGCTTGGAGTCGGGAGTCGACTCTGGAAACACCATATATTTT
>TRBV5-1|TRBD1|.|TRBJ1-1
CASSGGTENTEAFF
TGCGCCAGCAGCGGGGGGACAGAGAACACTGAAGCTTTCTTT
>TRBV13|.|few|TRBJ1-6
CASSSVESYNSPLHF
TGTGCCAGCAGCTCCGTAGAATCGTATAATTCACCCCTCCACTTT
>TRBV29-1|TRBD1|.|TRBJ1-4
CSVQPGTGGRKLFF
TGCAGCGTCCAACCCGGGACAGGGGGCAGGAAACTGTTTTTT
>TRBV5-1|TRBD1|few|TRBJ1-4
CASSTSGQRDPMDELFF
TGCGCCAGCAGCACATCGGGACAGCGAGATCCCATGGATGAACTGTTTTTT
>TRBV4-1|.|.|TRBJ1-6
CASSQSPGHQSPLHF
TGCGCCAGCAGCCAATCTCCGGGACACCAATCACCCCTCCACTTT
>TRBV5-1|TRBD1|.|TRBJ2-2
CASSLATTGTGELFF
TGCGCCAGCAGCTTGGCCACGACAGGGACCGGGGAGCTGTTTTTT
>TRBV7-3|.|.|TRBJ1-6
CASSLFGSNSPLHF
TGTGCCAGCAGCTTATTCGGTTCAAATTCACCCCTCCACTTT
>TRBV2|.|.|TRBJ1-1
CASTGPKNTEAFF
TGTGCCAGCACTGGCCCCAAGAACACTGAAGCTTTCTTT
>TRBV7-9|TRBD2|.|TRBJ2-3
CASSSDWAGGKTDTQYF
TGTGCCAGCAGCTCTGACTGGGCGGGAGGGAAGACAGATACGCAGTATTTT
>TRBV13|TRBD1|.|TRBJ2-2
CASSFTGVDTGELFF
TGTGCCAGCAGCTTCACAGGGGTTGACACCGGGGAGCTGTTTTTT
>TRBV28|.|once|TRBJ2-3
CASSTLSRDTTDTQYF
TGTGCCAGCAGTACCTTAAGTAGGGACACCACAGATACGCAGTATTTT
>TRBV5-1|.|.|TRBJ1-2
CASNEVHANYGYTF
TGCGCCAGCAATGAGGTCCATGCCAACTATGGCTACACCTTC
>TRBV29-1|.|.|TRBJ1-2
CSVGQGPRGYGYTF
TGCAGCGTGGGTCAGGGCCCACGAGGCTATGGCTACACCTTC